This T cell receptor beta chain was observed in a study of T-cell reconstitution after alpha-beta-depleted transplantation in children. Study outcomes and limitations: TCRbeta diversity was high at day 60 in some patients (a result of surviving recipient T cells and thymic progenitors). A year had passed since transplant, and T-cell counts and diversity by then came mostly from newly produced T cells. Reportedly, alpha-beta T cells present about two months post-transplant originated from several hundred expanded clones of graft origin.

Unique molecular identifiers were incorporated during preparation of the TCRbeta library. TCRdb used MiXCR to reprocess the PCR reads, holding one entry per CDR3 protein. The sample includes hundreds of thousands of distinct CDR3 sequences, around 13% of them seen just once. CDR1 and CDR2 (germline): DFQATT, SNEGSKA (reference sequence). The CDR3 has 14 residues. With V trimmed by 6 bases and J by 1 base, 3 bases remained unmatched. There are many counts of this clonotype. Its target is not known. Material: PBMCs, obtained before TCRalphabeta/CD19-depleted stem cell transplant. The source is a girl aged 2 to 10 with congenital amegakaryocytic thrombocytopenia, due to receive a stem cell transplant. The chain is built from TRBV20-1 and TRBJ1-5; TRBD1 aligns across 10 bases. Here the CDR3 DNA reads TGCAGTGCCAGGACAGGGGGGAGCAATCAGCCCCAGCATTTT. Amino acids: CSARTGGSNQPQHF.